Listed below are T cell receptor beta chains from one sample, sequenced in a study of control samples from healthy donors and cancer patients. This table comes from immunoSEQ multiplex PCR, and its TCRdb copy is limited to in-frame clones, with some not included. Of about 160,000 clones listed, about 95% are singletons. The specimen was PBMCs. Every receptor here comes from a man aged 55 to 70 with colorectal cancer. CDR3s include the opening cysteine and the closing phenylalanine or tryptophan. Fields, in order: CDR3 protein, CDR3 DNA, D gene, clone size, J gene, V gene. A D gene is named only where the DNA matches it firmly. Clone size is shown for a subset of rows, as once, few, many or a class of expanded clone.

cdr3_aa: CASSSIATNEKLFF
cdr3_nt: TGTGCCAGCAGTTCCATTGCAACTAATGAAAAACTGTTTTTT
d_call: .
clone_size: .
j_call: TRBJ1-4
v_call: TRBV25-1

cdr3_aa: CASRAQGGRNTIYF
cdr3_nt: TGTGCCAGCAGAGCCCAGGGTGGGAGAAACACCATATATTTT
d_call: .
clone_size: .
j_call: TRBJ1-3
v_call: TRBV6-5

cdr3_aa: CASSDPREIGQFF
cdr3_nt: TGTGCCAGCAGTGACCCTAGAGAAATTGGGCAGTTCTTC
d_call: .
clone_size: .
j_call: TRBJ2-1
v_call: TRBV6-4

cdr3_aa: CASSTRVPILEAFF
cdr3_nt: TGTGCCAGTAGTACCCGGGTCCCGATACTTGAAGCTTTCTTT
d_call: .
clone_size: .
j_call: TRBJ1-1
v_call: TRBV19

cdr3_aa: CASSYRDRGNEQFF
cdr3_nt: TGTGCCAGCAGTTACCGGGACAGGGGCAATGAGCAGTTCTTC
d_call: TRBD1
clone_size: .
j_call: TRBJ2-1
v_call: TRBV27

cdr3_aa: CASSQGSLLSPLHF
cdr3_nt: TGTGCCAGCAGCCAAGGAAGTTTACTTTCACCCCTCCACTTT
d_call: .
clone_size: .
j_call: TRBJ1-6
v_call: TRBV3-1/TRBV3-2

cdr3_aa: CASSEVRGNYEQYF
cdr3_nt: TGTGCCAGCAGTGAGGTCAGGGGGAACTACGAGCAGTACTTC
d_call: TRBD1
clone_size: few
j_call: TRBJ2-7
v_call: TRBV6-1

cdr3_aa: CASSGVERIGRDIQYF
cdr3_nt: TGTGCCAGCAGCGGGGTTGAGAGAATTGGGAGAGACATTCAGTACTTC
d_call: .
clone_size: .
j_call: TRBJ2-4
v_call: TRBV9

cdr3_aa: CASSAQPNGPQHF
cdr3_nt: TGCGCCAGCAGCGCCCAGCCTAATGGGCCCCAGCATTTT
d_call: .
clone_size: .
j_call: TRBJ1-5
v_call: TRBV5-1

cdr3_aa: CASSLTPGQGNTIYF
cdr3_nt: TGTGCCAGCAGCCTCACCCCGGGACAGGGGAACACCATATATTTT
d_call: TRBD1
clone_size: .
j_call: TRBJ1-3
v_call: TRBV7-2

cdr3_aa: CASSLEETQYF
cdr3_nt: TGTGCCAGCAGCTTAGAAGAGACCCAGTACTTC
d_call: .
clone_size: once
j_call: TRBJ2-5
v_call: TRBV11-2

cdr3_aa: CASSPSGANYGYTF
cdr3_nt: TGTGCCAGCAGCCCTAGTGGTGCTAACTATGGCTACACCTTC
d_call: .
clone_size: .
j_call: TRBJ1-2
v_call: TRBV16

cdr3_aa: CASRGQANTGELFF
cdr3_nt: TGTGCCAGCCGGGGACAGGCGAACACCGGGGAGCTGTTTTTT
d_call: TRBD1
clone_size: .
j_call: TRBJ2-2
v_call: TRBV18

cdr3_aa: CASSVAGGPNQPQHF
cdr3_nt: TGTGCCAGCAGCGTAGCGGGGGGCCCCAATCAGCCCCAGCATTTT
d_call: .
clone_size: .
j_call: TRBJ1-5
v_call: TRBV9

cdr3_aa: CASSQRLAGSGGELFF
cdr3_nt: TGCGCCAGCAGCCAAAGACTAGCGGGGTCCGGCGGGGAGCTGTTTTTT
d_call: TRBD2
clone_size: .
j_call: TRBJ2-2
v_call: TRBV4-3